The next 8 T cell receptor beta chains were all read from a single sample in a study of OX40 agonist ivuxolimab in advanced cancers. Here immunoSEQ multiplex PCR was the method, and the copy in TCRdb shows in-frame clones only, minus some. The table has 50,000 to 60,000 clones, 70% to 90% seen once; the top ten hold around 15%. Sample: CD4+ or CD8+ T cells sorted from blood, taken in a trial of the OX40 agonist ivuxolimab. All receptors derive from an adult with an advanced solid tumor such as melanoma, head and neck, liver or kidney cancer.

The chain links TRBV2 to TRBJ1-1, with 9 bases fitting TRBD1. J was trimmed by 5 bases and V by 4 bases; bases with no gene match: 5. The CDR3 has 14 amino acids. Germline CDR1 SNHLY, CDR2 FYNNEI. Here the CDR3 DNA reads TGTGCCAGCAGTGCTACAGGGGGCGAGACTGAAGCTTTCTTT. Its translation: CASSATGGETEAFF.

The DNA of the CDR3 is TGTGCCTGGGATCTTACAGGAATAGACACAGATACGCAGTATTTT. Encoded protein: CAWDLTGIDTDTQYF. The V and J genes are TRBV30 and TRBJ2-3; D perhaps matches TRBD1 (5 bases). With 5 bases removed from V and 2 bases from J, the gap between germline ends came to 17 bases. Germline CDR1 GTSNPN, CDR2 SVGIG (reference sequence). The length of the CDR3 is 15 residues.

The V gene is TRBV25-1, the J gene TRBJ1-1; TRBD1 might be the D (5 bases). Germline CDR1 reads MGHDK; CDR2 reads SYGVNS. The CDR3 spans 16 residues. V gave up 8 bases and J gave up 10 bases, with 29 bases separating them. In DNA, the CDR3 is TGTGCCAGCGGAGAATTACCCCGAGGGGAGGGGCGCGGAGCTTTCTTT. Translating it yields CASGELPRGEGRGAFF.

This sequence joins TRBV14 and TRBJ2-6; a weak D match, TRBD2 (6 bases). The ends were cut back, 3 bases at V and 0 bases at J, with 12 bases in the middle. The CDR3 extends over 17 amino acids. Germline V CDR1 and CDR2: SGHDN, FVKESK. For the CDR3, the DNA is TGTGCCAGCAGCCAGCGGGACGAAAGCTCTGGGGCCAACGTCCTGACTTTC. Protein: CASSQRDESSGANVLTF.

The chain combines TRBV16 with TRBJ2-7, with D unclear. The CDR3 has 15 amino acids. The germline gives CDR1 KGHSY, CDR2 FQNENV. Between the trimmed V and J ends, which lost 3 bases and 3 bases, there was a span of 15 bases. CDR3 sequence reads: CASSQPGPTYYEQYF. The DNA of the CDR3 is TGTGCCAGCAGCCAGCCGGGCCCAACTTACTACGAGCAGTACTTC.

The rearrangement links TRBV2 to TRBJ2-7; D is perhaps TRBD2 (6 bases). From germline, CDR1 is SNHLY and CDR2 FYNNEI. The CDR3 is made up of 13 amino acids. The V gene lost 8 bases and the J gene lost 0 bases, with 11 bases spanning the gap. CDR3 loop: CASETGSSYEQYF. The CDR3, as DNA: TGTGCCAGCGAGACCGGGAGCTCCTACGAGCAGTACTTC. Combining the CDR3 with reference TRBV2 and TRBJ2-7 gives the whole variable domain EPEVTQTPSHQVTQMGQEVILRCVPISNHLYFYWYRQILGQKVEFLVSFYNNEISEKSEIFDDQFSVERPDGSNFTLKIRSTKLEDSAMYFCASETGSSYEQYFGPGTRLTVT.

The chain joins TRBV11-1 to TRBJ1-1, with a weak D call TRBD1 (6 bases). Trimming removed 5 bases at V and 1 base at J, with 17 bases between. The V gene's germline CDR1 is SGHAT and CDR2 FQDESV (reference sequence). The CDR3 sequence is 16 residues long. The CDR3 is CASSDLRGSRNTEAFF. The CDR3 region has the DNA TGTGCCAGCAGCGATCTTAGGGGGTCAAGGAACACTGAAGCTTTCTTT.

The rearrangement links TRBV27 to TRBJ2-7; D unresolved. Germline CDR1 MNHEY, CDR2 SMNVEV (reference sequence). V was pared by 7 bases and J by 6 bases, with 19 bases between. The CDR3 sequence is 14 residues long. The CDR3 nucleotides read TGTGCCAGCAATGTGGTTTTAGGTGGACCCGAGCAGTACTTC. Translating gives CASNVVLGGPEQYF.